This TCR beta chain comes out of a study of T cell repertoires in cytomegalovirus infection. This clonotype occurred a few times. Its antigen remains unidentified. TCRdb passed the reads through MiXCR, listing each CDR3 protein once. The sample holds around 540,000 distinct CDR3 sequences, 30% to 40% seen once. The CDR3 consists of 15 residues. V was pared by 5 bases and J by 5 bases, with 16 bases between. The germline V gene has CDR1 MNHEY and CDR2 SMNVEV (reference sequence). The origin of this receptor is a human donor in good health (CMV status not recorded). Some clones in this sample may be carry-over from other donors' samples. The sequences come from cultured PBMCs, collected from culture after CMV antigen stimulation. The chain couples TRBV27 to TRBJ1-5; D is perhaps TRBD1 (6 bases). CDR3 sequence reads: CASSPQGRGDQPQHF. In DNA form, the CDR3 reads TGTGCCAGCAGTCCTCAGGGGAGAGGGGATCAGCCCCAGCATTTT.